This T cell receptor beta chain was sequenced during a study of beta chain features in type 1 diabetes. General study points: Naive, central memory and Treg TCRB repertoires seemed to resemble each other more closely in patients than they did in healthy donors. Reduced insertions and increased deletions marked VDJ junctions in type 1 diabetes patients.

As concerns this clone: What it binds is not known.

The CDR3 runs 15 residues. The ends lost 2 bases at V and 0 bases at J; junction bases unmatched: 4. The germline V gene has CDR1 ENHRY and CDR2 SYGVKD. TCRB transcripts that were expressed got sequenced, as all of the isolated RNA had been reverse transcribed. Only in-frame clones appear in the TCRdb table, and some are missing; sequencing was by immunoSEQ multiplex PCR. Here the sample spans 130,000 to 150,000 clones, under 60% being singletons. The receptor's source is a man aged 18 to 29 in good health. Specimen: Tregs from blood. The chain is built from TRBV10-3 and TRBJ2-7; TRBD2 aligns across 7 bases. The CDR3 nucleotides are TGTGCCATCAGTGAGCAAGCGGGGATCTCCTACGAGCAGTACTTC. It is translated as CAISEQAGISYEQYF.